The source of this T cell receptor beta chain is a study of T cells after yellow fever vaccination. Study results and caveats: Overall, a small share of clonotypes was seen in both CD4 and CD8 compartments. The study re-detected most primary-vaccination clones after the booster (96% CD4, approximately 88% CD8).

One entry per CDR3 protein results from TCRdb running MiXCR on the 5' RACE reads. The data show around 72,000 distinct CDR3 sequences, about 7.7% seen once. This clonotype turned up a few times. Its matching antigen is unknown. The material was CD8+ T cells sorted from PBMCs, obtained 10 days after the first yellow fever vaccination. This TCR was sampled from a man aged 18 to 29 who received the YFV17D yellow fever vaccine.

CDR3 residues: CASSRARGEATNEKLFF. The DNA of the CDR3 is TGTGCCAGCAGCCGAGCGCGAGGGGAGGCAACTAATGAAAAACTGTTTTTT. V is TRBV7-9 and J is TRBJ1-4; TRBD1 is a possible D gene (5 bases). CDR3 length equals 17 residues. Trimming cost V 5 bases and J 0 bases, with 16 bases left between them. Germline V gene lookup returns CDR1 SEHNR and CDR2 FQNEAQ (reference sequence).